The entry that follows covers one TCR beta chain sequence. Its cognate antigen is unknown. These data are taken from a study of cytomegalovirus exposure and HLA in healthy donors. About the research overall: There were around 100 million unique TCR beta sequences, drawn from roughly 200 million T cells, in an earlier analysis. Study results and limitations: Later genetic work tied a missense DCLRE1C variant to beta-chain V and J trimming. Rates of TCR association differed by HLA locus in a later analysis, with DRB1 highest and HLA-C lowest.

13 Jbeta primers and 60 Vbeta primers were used for the PCR. Here immunoSEQ multiplex PCR was the method, and the copy in TCRdb shows in-frame clones only, minus some. The sample lists 140,000 or so clones; roughly 74% were seen once. Germline CDR1 MNHEY, CDR2 SVGAGI. The ends lost 3 bases at V and 5 bases at J; junction bases unmatched: 6. CDR3 length: 16 amino acids. Sequenced: PBMCs. This clonotype was sampled from a woman aged 18-29 years in good health and CMV-seropositive. V usage is TRBV6-5 and J usage is TRBJ1-6; 8 bases fit TRBD1. This CDR3 reads CASSYRQGIDNSPLHF. The CDR3 coding sequence is TGTGCCAGCAGTTATAGACAGGGGATAGATAATTCACCCCTCCACTTT.